These 5 T cell receptor beta chains were sequenced from one sample in a study of Tregs in tolerant kidney transplant recipients. Mixed chimerism was transient after nonmyeloablative marrow transplants from related graft donors. TCRdb's table, derived via immunoSEQ multiplex PCR, lists solely in-frame clones and lacks some. The sample yields about 90,000 clones, approximately 93% seen once. Sequencing used CD4+ T cells from blood (PBMCs), obtained 12 months after the transplant. The receptors were gathered from a human patient who received a combined kidney and bone marrow transplant. Some T cells may arise from the graft donor.

The chain carries TRBV11-2 and TRBJ1-1; possible D gene TRBD1, 5 bases. The V and J ends lost 5 bases and 4 bases respectively, with 8 bases between them. The CDR3 contains 12 residues. Germline V gene lookup returns CDR1 SGHAT and CDR2 FQNNGV. The CDR3 loop reads CASSPGLTEAFF. CDR3 bases: TGTGCCAGCAGCCCAGGGCTCACTGAAGCTTTCTTT.

The chain has TRBV18 and TRBJ2-7; 10 bases line up with TRBD1. Germline V gene lookup returns CDR1 KGHSH and CDR2 LQKENI. This CDR3 is 16 amino acids long. V lost 0 bases to trimming and J lost 4 bases; unmatched junction nucleotides: 6. In DNA form, the CDR3 reads TGTGCCAGCTCACCACCCGGGACAGGGGCGTCGTACGAGCAGTACTTC. Encoded protein: CASSPPGTGASYEQYF.

The chain is built from TRBV27 and TRBJ2-5, with 8 positions matching TRBD1. Germline V gives CDR1 MNHEY, CDR2 SMNVEV (reference sequence). This CDR3 region has 14 residues. Germline trimming cut 3 bases from V and 11 bases from J; bases unmatched to any gene: 11. CDR3 nucleotides: TGTGCCAGCAGTTTTGGCAGGGGGCGCGAAGAGCAGTACTTC. Protein product: CASSFGRGREEQYF.

The rearrangement joins TRBV7-2 to TRBJ2-5; 8 bases align to TRBD2. The CDR3 totals 15 residues. V gave up 1 base and J gave up 2 bases; unmatched junction bases: 3. Germline V gives CDR1 SGHTA, CDR2 FQGNSA. This chain's CDR3 is CASSLVSGGQETQYF. CDR3 coding DNA: TGTGCCAGCAGCTTAGTGTCGGGGGGGCAAGAGACCCAGTACTTC.

The chain is built from TRBV11-2 and TRBJ1-1, with D uncertain. The CDR3 contains 13 residues. Germline loops: CDR1 SGHAT, CDR2 FQNNGV. Trimming pared 3 bases from V and 3 bases from J, leaving 8 bases between. CDR3 DNA sequence: TGTGCCAGCAGCTTTTCGGGTTACACTGAAGCTTTCTTT. Translation gives CASSFSGYTEAFF.